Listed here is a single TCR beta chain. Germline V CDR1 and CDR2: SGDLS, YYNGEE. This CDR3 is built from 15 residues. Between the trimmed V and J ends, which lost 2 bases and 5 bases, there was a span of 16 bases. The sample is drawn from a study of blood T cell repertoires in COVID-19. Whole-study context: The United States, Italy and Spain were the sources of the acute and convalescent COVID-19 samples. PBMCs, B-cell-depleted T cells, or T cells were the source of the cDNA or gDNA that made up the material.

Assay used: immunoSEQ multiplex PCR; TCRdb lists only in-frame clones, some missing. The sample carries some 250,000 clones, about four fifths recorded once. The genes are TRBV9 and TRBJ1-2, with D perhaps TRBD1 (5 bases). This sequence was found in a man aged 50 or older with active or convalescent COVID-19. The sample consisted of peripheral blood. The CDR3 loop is CASSVLQKGIYGYTF. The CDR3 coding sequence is TGTGCCAGCAGCGTCTTGCAGAAGGGGATTTATGGCTACACCTTC.